Shown below are 7 T cell receptor beta chains from a single sample sequenced in a study of tumor-infiltrating lymphocytes in primary liver carcinoma. Total RNA (around 500 ng) served as template for TCR beta cDNA synthesis primed by a constant-region primer. The TCR beta library was amplified through three nested multiplex PCR rounds in a modified ARM-PCR procedure. Primers for the first two PCR rounds were TRBV1-TRBV30 forward primers and a C-beta reverse primer (approximately 10 cycles per round). Using its own MiXCR run on the multiplex PCR reads, TCRdb lists one record per CDR3 protein. Of over 250,000 distinct CDR3 sequences in the sample, roughly three fifths were seen once. Unsorted whole blood supplied the RNA, and germline DNA was extracted too. Sequencing was done on a sample of peripheral blood. The receptors originated from a woman younger than 45 with primary liver carcinoma and hepatitis B virus infection.

The chain uses TRBV7-9 and TRBJ2-7; weak D call: TRBD1 (6 bases). CDR3 length: 14 residues. In germline, CDR1 is SEHNR, CDR2 FQNEAQ (reference sequence). V lost 5 bases, J lost 1 base, and 12 bases lay in between. The CDR3 DNA reads TGTGCCAGCAGCCTAAGGACAGAATCCTACGAGCAGTACTTC. Translation gives CASSLRTESYEQYF.

On this clonotype: One junction end disagrees with the germline gene, perhaps due to a read error. The V and J genes are TRBV6-5 and TRBJ1-2; no firm D call. The CDR3 is made up of 13 amino acids. Germline CDR1 is MNHEY and CDR2 is SVGAGI. CDR3 region: CASSLSRAWGYTF. The CDR3 nucleotides read TGCGCCAGCAGCCTCTCGCGGGCGTGGGGCTACACCTTC.

This clonotype occurred many times. The chain uses TRBV29-1 and TRBJ2-1; 13 nucleotides agree with TRBD2. The germline CDR1 and CDR2 sequences are SQVTM and ANQGSEA. The V gene end was trimmed by 6 bases and the J gene end by 8 bases; junction bases not matched to a gene: 7. This CDR3 has 14 amino acids. The CDR3 nucleotides read TGCAGCGTCGCATGGACTAGCGGGAGCGATGAGCAGTTCTTC. It translates to CSVAWTSGSDEQFF.

This clonotype was recorded at least ten times. The chain combines TRBV11-2 with TRBJ2-2; a possible D gene is TRBD1 (6 bases). Germline CDR1 reads SGHAT; CDR2 reads FQNNGV. CDR3 length: 14 amino acids. Trimming left V 5 bases short and J 10 bases short, with 17 bases between. CDR3 sequence (DNA): TGTGCCAGCAGCCCAACTCAGGGGTTAAAGGAGCTGTTTTTT. It translates to CASSPTQGLKELFF.

The count of this clonotype is one. Since a much larger clone is just one base distant, this may be a read error. The chain has TRBV12-3 or TRBV12-4 and TRBJ2-2; maybe TRBD1 (7 bases). This CDR3 has 15 residues. V lost 8 bases and J 6 bases, leaving 19 bases between the germline ends. The CDR3 loop is CASGWTGLRAGELFF. The CDR3 DNA sequence: TGTGCCAGCGGATGGACAGGACTAAGGGCCGGGGAGCTGTTTTTT.

This chain links TRBV11-3 with TRBJ2-1; 9 positions match TRBD2. The germline gives CDR1 SGHNT, CDR2 YENEEA. The CDR3 is made up of 16 amino acids. Trimming took 2 bases from V and 7 from J; bases not matched to a gene: 9. CDR3 protein: CASSLFGLAWGNEQFF. The CDR3 DNA reads TGTGCCAGCAGCTTATTCGGACTAGCGTGGGGAAATGAGCAGTTCTTC.

This clonotype was counted between two and nine times. This rearrangement joins TRBV12-3 or TRBV12-4 to TRBJ2-3; no reliable D call. With 3 bases removed from V and 0 bases from J, the gap between germline ends came to 13 bases. This CDR3 has 16 residues. CDR3: CASSFIFGASTDTQYF. The CDR3 region has the DNA TGTGCCAGCAGTTTTATCTTCGGAGCTAGCACAGATACGCAGTATTTT.